The clone carrying this TCR beta chain was seen a single time. Its antigen remains unidentified. This sample stems from a study of regulatory T cells. Findings and limits, study-wide: Hydrophobic residues at CDR3 positions 6 and 7 were enriched in conventional CD4+ T cells of CD3G-deficient patients. In patients, unique TRB V-J pairs were restricted and V/J usage skewed, especially in Tregs.

Primers: 52 TRBV forward and 13 TRBJ reverse. The protocol was immunoSEQ multiplex PCR, while the TCRdb copy is restricted to in-frame clones and leaves out a portion. The sample shows tens of thousands of clones, roughly 90% of them seen only once. Unmatched junction bases numbered 5, after V lost 6 bases and J lost 5 bases. Germline lookup yields CDR1 SGHTA and CDR2 FQGNSA. The CDR3 runs 13 residues. All CD3G-deficient patients showed autoimmunity, more severe in two. Patients aged 2 to 39 years had fewer naive and more memory CD4+ and CD8+ T cells. CD4+ T cells were divided by sorting: CD25-high CD127-low Tregs, CD25-low CD127-high conventional cells.

Specimen: conventional CD4+ T cells sorted from blood. The chain links TRBV7-2 to TRBJ2-5; TRBD2 agrees at 8 bases. The sequence came from a person between 18 and 30 years old with CD3G deficiency. The CDR3 loop reads CASRYIAGETQYF. The CDR3 coding sequence is TGTGCCAGCAGATACATAGCGGGGGAGACCCAGTACTTC.